These 27 T cell receptor beta chains were all obtained from the same sample, sequenced in a study of T cell responses to AZD1222 COVID-19 vaccine. Here immunoSEQ multiplex PCR was the method, and the copy in TCRdb shows in-frame clones only, minus some. The sample carries 75,000 to 95,000 clones, more than 85% recorded once. Sequenced material: peripheral blood, taken 28 days after the second AZD1222 dose. The receptors come from an adult who received the AZD1222 COVID-19 vaccine.

The CDR3 DNA reads TGTGCCAGCAGTGAGACAGGGGTCCCCCCTGGAAACACCATATATTTT. Its protein product is CASSETGVPPGNTIYF. The chain links TRBV5-4 to TRBJ1-3; 8 bases map to TRBD1. The germline V gene encodes CDR1 SGHNT and CDR2 YYREEE (reference sequence). Germline trimming cut 5 bases from V and 2 bases from J; bases unmatched to any gene: 9. The CDR3 is 16 amino acids.

The V call is TRBV5-1, the J call TRBJ2-5; no clear D. The CDR3 length is 11 residues. In germline, CDR1 is SGHRS, CDR2 YFSETQ. The V and J ends lost 5 bases and 2 bases respectively, with 4 bases between them. The DNA of the CDR3 is TGCGCCAGCAGGCAGCAAGAGACCCAGTACTTC. Translated, it gives CASRQQETQYF.

This chain connects TRBV7-4 to TRBJ2-7; 8 bases align to TRBD1. CDR1 and CDR2 (germline): SGHVT, SQSDAQ. The CDR3 spans 16 residues. With 5 bases clipped from V and 2 bases from J, the junction kept 11 bases outside the gene matches. As DNA, the CDR3 is TGTGCCAGCAGCCTGAAGACAGGGGCCGCACCCTACGAGCAGTACTTC. It yields the protein CASSLKTGAAPYEQYF.

The J gene is TRBJ1-3, the V gene TRBV28; D is ambiguous. V was shortened by 6 bases and J by 4 bases, with 7 bases between the two germline ends. Germline-derived CDR1 and CDR2 are MDHEN and SYDVKM. This CDR3 has 12 amino acids. The CDR3 bases are TGTGCCAGCAGGGAGCAGGGAAACACCATATATTTT. This gives the protein CASREQGNTIYF. Combining the CDR3 with reference TRBV28 and TRBJ1-3 gives the whole variable domain DVKVTQSSRYLVKRTGEKVFLECVQDMDHENMFWYRQDPGLGLRLIYFSYDVKMKEKGDIPEGYSVSREKKERFSLILESASTNQTSMYLCASREQGNTIYFGEGSWLTVV.

The chain carries TRBV2 and TRBJ2-5; 9 bases agree with TRBD2. V gave up 10 bases and J gave up 4 bases; unmatched junction bases: 13. Germline assignment: CDR1 SNHLY and CDR2 FYNNEI. The CDR3 spans 15 residues. For the CDR3, the DNA is TGTGCCAACGGCCGTGCGGGAGGGCCGGGAGAGACCCAGTACTTC. As protein: CANGRAGGPGETQYF.

This chain joins TRBV4-1 and TRBJ2-5; 9 bases match TRBD2. The CDR3 contains 18 residues. The germline CDR1 and CDR2 sequences are MGHRA and YSYEKL. V lost 1 base and J lost 2; bases outside the gene matches: 11. CDR3 DNA sequence: TGCGCCAGCAGCCAAGGGGTTCCTGCTAGCGGGAAGCAAGAGACCCAGTACTTC. Protein sequence: CASSQGVPASGKQETQYF.

V is TRBV5-6 and J is TRBJ1-1; TRBD1 matches at 7 bases. Germline-derived CDR1 and CDR2 are SGHDT and YYEEEE. CDR3 length equals 14 residues. V dropped 4 bases and J dropped 2; count of bases not matched to a gene: 5. The CDR3 DNA sequence: TGTGCCAGCAGCGACGACAGGGTTAACACTGAAGCTTTCTTT. It specifies CASSDDRVNTEAFF. The whole variable domain, remainder taken from reference TRBV5-6 and TRBJ1-1, is DAGVTQSPTHLIKTRGQQVTLRCSPKSGHDTVSWYQQALGQGPQFIFQYYEEEERQRGNFPDRFSGHQFPNYSSELNVNALLLGDSALYLCASSDDRVNTEAFFGQGTRLTVV.

V gene TRBV12-3 or TRBV12-4 combines with J gene TRBJ2-2; a weak D match, TRBD2 (6 bases). The CDR3 sequence is 13 residues long. V was cut by 7 bases and J by 5 bases, with 11 bases left in between. DNA of the CDR3: TGTGCCAGCACCCTGGGGGGTACCGGGGAGCTGTTTTTT. Its protein product is CASTLGGTGELFF.

The V and J genes are TRBV19 and TRBJ2-7; the D gene is possibly TRBD2 (5 bases). CDR1 is LNHDA, CDR2 SQIVND, per germline (reference sequence). Trimming cost V 4 bases and J 4 bases, with 23 bases left between them. The CDR3 has 17 residues. For the CDR3, the DNA is TGTGCCAGTAGTAAAAGCACCGGTAGGCTAGCTTGTTACGAGCAGTACTTC. Protein sequence: CASSKSTGRLACYEQYF.

The J gene is TRBJ2-7, the V gene TRBV10-3; weak D call: TRBD1 (6 bases). V gave up 3 bases and J gave up 2 bases, with 17 bases separating them. The V gene's germline CDR1 is ENHRY and CDR2 SYGVKD. This CDR3 contains 16 residues. This chain's CDR3 is CAISDGQPSRAYEQYF. The CDR3 coding sequence is TGTGCCATCAGTGATGGACAGCCCTCGCGAGCCTACGAGCAGTACTTC.

The rearrangement links TRBV3-1 (or the pseudogene TRBV3-2) to TRBJ2-2; D is perhaps TRBD1 (5 bases). Germline V gene data show CDR1 as LGHDT and CDR2 as YNNKEL (reference sequence). V lost 7 bases and J lost 6, with 12 bases in between. This CDR3 has 13 amino acids. The CDR3 spells CASKQGVPGELFF. CDR3 sequence (DNA): TGTGCCAGCAAACAAGGGGTGCCCGGGGAGCTGTTTTTT.

The chain couples TRBV11-2 to TRBJ2-7, with TRBD2 matching over 7 bases. Germline lookup yields CDR1 SGHAT and CDR2 FQNNGV. The ends lost 6 bases at V and 5 bases at J; junction bases unmatched: 1. The CDR3 contains 11 residues. The CDR3 nucleotides are TGTGCCAGCAGGCTAGCGGACGAGCAGTACTTC. Its translation is CASRLADEQYF.

The rearrangement uses TRBV3-1 (or the pseudogene TRBV3-2) and TRBJ1-5; 8 bases line up with TRBD1. Germline assignment: CDR1 LGHDT and CDR2 YNNKEL (reference sequence). The CDR3 spans 15 residues. The trim removed 1 base at V and 3 bases at J, leaving 2 bases unmatched. The CDR3 nucleotides are TGTGCCAGCAGCCAAGGACAGGGGCCCAATCAGCCCCAGCATTTT. Translated, it gives CASSQGQGPNQPQHF.

V gene TRBV5-4 combines with J gene TRBJ2-7; D might be TRBD1 (6 bases). CDR1 SGHNT and CDR2 YYREEE come from the germline V gene (reference sequence). Trimming stripped 3 bases from V and 1 base from J, with 14 bases between. The CDR3 covers 15 residues. The CDR3 coding sequence is TGTGCCAGCAGCTGGACCCGGGACAATTCCTACGAGCAGTACTTC. Translated, it gives CASSWTRDNSYEQYF.

The chain couples TRBV29-1 to TRBJ1-2; no clear D. This CDR3 contains 12 residues. Germline V CDR1 and CDR2: SQVTM, ANQGSEA. Trimming removed 4 bases at V and 7 bases at J, with 13 bases between. The CDR3 spells CSVGQLESGYTF. The DNA for the CDR3 is TGCAGCGTTGGTCAGCTCGAAAGTGGCTACACCTTC.

The V call is TRBV7-8, the J call TRBJ1-5; D perhaps matches TRBD1 (6 bases). The CDR3 has 17 amino acids. Per germline, CDR1 SGHVS and CDR2 FQNEAQ. V gave up 5 bases and J gave up 1 base, with 18 bases separating them. The CDR3 loop is CASSRLATGSSNQPQHF. The CDR3 DNA reads as TGTGCCAGCAGCCGTCTCGCTACAGGGTCCAGCAATCAGCCCCAGCATTTT.

The CDR3 is CASSVSGSTNEKLFF. CDR3 nucleotide sequence: TGTGCCAGCAGCGTTTCAGGGTCAACTAATGAAAAACTGTTTTTT. The V call is TRBV9, the J call TRBJ1-4, with D perhaps matching TRBD1 (5 bases). In germline, CDR1 is SGDLS, CDR2 YYNGEE. V lost 2 bases, J lost 0 bases, and 8 bases lay in between. The CDR3 loop spans 15 amino acids.

The chain's CDR3 is CASSLGLAGDTDTQYF. Here the CDR3 DNA reads TGTGCCAGCAGCTTGGGACTAGCGGGAGACACAGATACGCAGTATTTT. The chain carries TRBV5-5 and TRBJ2-3; 12 bases agree with TRBD2. The V segment lost 0 bases and the J segment 2 bases; nucleotides outside the gene matches: 1. Germline lookup yields CDR1 SGHKS and CDR2 YYEKEE (reference sequence). This CDR3 is 16 amino acids long.

The gene calls are TRBV4-2 and TRBJ2-7, with 10 bases aligning to TRBD2. The ends lost 6 bases at V and 5 bases at J; junction bases unmatched: 10. The CDR3 contains 15 residues. From germline, CDR1 is LGHNA and CDR2 YNFKEQ. CDR3: CASSLRQAGGNEQYF. The CDR3 nucleotides read TGTGCCAGCAGTCTACGGCAAGCGGGGGGGAACGAGCAGTACTTC.

The rearrangement uses TRBV9 and TRBJ1-1; TRBD1 might be the D (5 bases). The CDR3 has 16 amino acids. Germline V gives CDR1 SGDLS, CDR2 YYNGEE. V lost 2 bases to trimming and J lost 0 bases, with 14 bases between them. CDR3 nucleotide sequence: TGTGCCAGCAGCGTCGACAGTTTCGTTATGAACACTGAAGCTTTCTTT. It translates to CASSVDSFVMNTEAFF.

The chain recombines TRBV15 with TRBJ2-1; 8 bases match TRBD2. The germline gives CDR1 LNHNV, CDR2 YYDKDF (reference sequence). Trimming cost V 1 base and J 4 bases; bases outside gene matches: 6. The CDR3 sequence is 16 residues long. The CDR3 coding sequence is TGTGCCACCAGCAGAGCGGTAACTAGCGGTTACAATGAGCAGTTCTTC. This encodes CATSRAVTSGYNEQFF.

The chain combines TRBV28 with TRBJ1-4, with 8 bases fitting TRBD1. The CDR3 contains 16 residues. CDR1 is MDHEN, CDR2 SYDVKM, per germline. The V segment lost 3 bases and the J segment 3 bases; nucleotides outside the gene matches: 6. Written as DNA, the CDR3 is TGTGCCAGCAGTTTCGGGCAGGGGGCCCCTAATGAAAAACTGTTTTTT. Protein sequence: CASSFGQGAPNEKLFF.

V usage is TRBV27 and J usage is TRBJ2-1; 12 nucleotides align to TRBD2. CDR3 size: 18 residues. The trim removed 5 bases at V and 0 bases at J, leaving 8 bases unmatched. The germline gives CDR1 MNHEY, CDR2 SMNVEV (reference sequence). The CDR3 DNA sequence: TGTGCCAGCAGTCCCCCCACTAGCGGGAGGCGCTCCTACAATGAGCAGTTCTTC. Protein product: CASSPPTSGRRSYNEQFF.

The chain carries TRBV19 and TRBJ2-2; D is perhaps TRBD1 (6 bases). This CDR3 spans 16 amino acids. The V end was cut by 3 bases, the J end by 2 bases, with 13 bases between. The germline V gene has CDR1 LNHDA and CDR2 SQIVND (reference sequence). CDR3 in amino acids: CASSMADRYNTGELFF. The CDR3 DNA is TGTGCCAGTAGTATGGCGGACAGATATAACACCGGGGAGCTGTTTTTT.

The genes are TRBV7-6 and TRBJ2-2; 9 bases are a match to TRBD1. V lost 5 bases, J lost 4 bases, and 8 bases stayed unmatched. The CDR3 contains 16 residues. Germline V gene lookup returns CDR1 SGHVS and CDR2 FNYEAQ. CDR3 protein: CASSHRTGVTTGELFF. CDR3 bases: TGTGCCAGCAGCCATCGGACAGGGGTGACCACCGGGGAGCTGTTTTTT.

This chain connects TRBV3-1 (or the pseudogene TRBV3-2) to TRBJ2-3; 10 bases align to TRBD1. Losses at the gene ends were 3 bases for V and 7 bases for J; bases not matched to a gene: 10. This CDR3 spans 16 amino acids. Germline CDR1 and CDR2: LGHDT and YNNKEL (reference sequence). The CDR3 is CASSQAPGQGWNTQYF. CDR3 DNA sequence: TGTGCCAGCAGCCAGGCTCCGGGACAGGGGTGGAATACGCAGTATTTT.

This clone is a singleton in its sample. The chain uses TRBV29-1 and TRBJ2-1, with D possibly matching TRBD1 (5 bases). Germline V lookup: CDR1 SQVTM, CDR2 ANQGSEA. CDR3 length equals 15 residues. The V gene lost 3 bases and the J gene lost 0 bases, with 12 bases spanning the gap. CDR3 protein: CSVDLGRRSYNEQFF. The CDR3, as DNA: TGCAGCGTTGATCTGGGGCGGCGCTCCTACAATGAGCAGTTCTTC.